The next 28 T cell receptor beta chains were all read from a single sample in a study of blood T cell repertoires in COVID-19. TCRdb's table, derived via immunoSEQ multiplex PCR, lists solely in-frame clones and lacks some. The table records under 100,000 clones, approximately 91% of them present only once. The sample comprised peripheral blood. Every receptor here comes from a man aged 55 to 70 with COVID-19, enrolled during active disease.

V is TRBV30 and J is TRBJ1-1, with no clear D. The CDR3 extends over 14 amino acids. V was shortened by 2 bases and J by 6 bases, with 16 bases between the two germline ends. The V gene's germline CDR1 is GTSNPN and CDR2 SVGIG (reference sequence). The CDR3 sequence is CAWSSNRRVSEAFF. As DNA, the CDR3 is TGTGCCTGGAGTTCGAATAGGCGGGTTTCTGAAGCTTTCTTT.

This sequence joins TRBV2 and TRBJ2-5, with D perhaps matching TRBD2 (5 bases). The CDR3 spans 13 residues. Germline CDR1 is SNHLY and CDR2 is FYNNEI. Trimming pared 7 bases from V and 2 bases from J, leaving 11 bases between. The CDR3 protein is CASNPGEQETQYF. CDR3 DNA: TGTGCCAGCAATCCCGGGGAGCAAGAGACCCAGTACTTC. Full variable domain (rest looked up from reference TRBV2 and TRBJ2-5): EPEVTQTPSHQVTQMGQEVILRCVPISNHLYFYWYRQILGQKVEFLVSFYNNEISEKSEIFDDQFSVERPDGSNFTLKIRSTKLEDSAMYFCASNPGEQETQYFGPGTRLLVL.

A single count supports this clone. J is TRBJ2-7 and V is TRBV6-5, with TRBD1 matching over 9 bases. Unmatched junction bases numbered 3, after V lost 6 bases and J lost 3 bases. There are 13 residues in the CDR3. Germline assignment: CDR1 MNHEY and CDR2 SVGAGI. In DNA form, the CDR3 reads TGTGCCAGCAGCCGGGACAGGGACTACGAGCAGTACTTC. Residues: CASSRDRDYEQYF.

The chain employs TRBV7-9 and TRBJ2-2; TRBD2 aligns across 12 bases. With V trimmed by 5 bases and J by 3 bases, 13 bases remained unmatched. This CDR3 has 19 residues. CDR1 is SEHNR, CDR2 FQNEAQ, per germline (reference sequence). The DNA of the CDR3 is TGTGCCAGCAGCCCCCTCTTTCGGGCTAGCGGGAGGGACACCGGGGAGCTGTTTTTT. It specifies CASSPLFRASGRDTGELFF.

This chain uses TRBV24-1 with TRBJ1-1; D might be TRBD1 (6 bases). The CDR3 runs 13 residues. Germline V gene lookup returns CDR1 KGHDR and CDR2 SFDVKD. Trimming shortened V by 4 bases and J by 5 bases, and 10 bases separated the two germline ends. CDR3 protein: CATSEGGRTEAFF. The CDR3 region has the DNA TGTGCCACCAGTGAGGGGGGGCGGACTGAAGCTTTCTTT.

CDR3 DNA sequence: TGTGCCAGCAGCCAAGAAGCCGTGAACACTGAAGCTTTCTTT. Amino acids: CASSQEAVNTEAFF. The chain combines TRBV3-1 (or the pseudogene TRBV3-2) with TRBJ1-1, with no clear D. From germline, CDR1 is LGHDT and CDR2 YNNKEL (reference sequence). Trimming pared 0 bases from V and 0 bases from J, leaving 5 bases between. The CDR3 extends over 14 amino acids.

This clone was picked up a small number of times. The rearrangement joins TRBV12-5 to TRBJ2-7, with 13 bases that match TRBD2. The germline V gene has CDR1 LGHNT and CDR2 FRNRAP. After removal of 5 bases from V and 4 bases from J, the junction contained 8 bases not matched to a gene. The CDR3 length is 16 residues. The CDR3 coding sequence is TGTGCTAGTGGTATATGGACTAGCGGGAGTAGGTACGAGCAGTACTTC. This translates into CASGIWTSGSRYEQYF.

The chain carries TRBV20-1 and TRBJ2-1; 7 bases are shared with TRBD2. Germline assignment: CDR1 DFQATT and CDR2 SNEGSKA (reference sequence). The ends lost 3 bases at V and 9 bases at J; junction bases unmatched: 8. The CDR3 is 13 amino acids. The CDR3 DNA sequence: TGCAGTGCTAGTTTGGCTAGCGGTACTGAGCAGTTCTTC. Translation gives CSASLASGTEQFF.

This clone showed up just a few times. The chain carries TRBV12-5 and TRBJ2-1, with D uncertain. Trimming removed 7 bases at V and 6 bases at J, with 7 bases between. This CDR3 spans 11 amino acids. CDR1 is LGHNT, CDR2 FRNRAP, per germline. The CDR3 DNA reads TGTGCTAGTGCGGTCTTCAATGAGCAGTTCTTC. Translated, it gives CASAVFNEQFF.

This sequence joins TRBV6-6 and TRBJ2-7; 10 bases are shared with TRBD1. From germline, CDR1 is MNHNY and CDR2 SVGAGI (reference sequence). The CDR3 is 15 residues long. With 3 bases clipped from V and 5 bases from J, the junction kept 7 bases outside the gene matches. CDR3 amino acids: CASSYPGTGADEQYF. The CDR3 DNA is TGTGCCAGCAGTTATCCCGGGACAGGGGCTGACGAGCAGTACTTC.

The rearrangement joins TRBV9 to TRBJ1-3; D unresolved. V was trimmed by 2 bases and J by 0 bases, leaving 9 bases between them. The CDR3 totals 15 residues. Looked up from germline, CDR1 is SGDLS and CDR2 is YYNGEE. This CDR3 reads CASSVQANSGNTIYF. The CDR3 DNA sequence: TGTGCCAGCAGCGTCCAAGCTAACTCTGGAAACACCATATATTTT.

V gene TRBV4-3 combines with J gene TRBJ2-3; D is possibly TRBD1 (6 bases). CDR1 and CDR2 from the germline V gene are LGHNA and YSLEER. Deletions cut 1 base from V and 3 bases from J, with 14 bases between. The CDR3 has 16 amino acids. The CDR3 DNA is TGCGCCAGCAGCCAAGTATCAGGGGAGCGTACAGATACGCAGTATTTT. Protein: CASSQVSGERTDTQYF.

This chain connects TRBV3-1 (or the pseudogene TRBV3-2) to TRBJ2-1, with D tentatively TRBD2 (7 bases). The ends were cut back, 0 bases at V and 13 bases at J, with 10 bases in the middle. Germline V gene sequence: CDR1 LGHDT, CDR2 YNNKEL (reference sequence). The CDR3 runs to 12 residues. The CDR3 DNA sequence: TGTGCCAGCAGCCAAGATACGGGGGGCCAGTTCTTC. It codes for CASSQDTGGQFF.

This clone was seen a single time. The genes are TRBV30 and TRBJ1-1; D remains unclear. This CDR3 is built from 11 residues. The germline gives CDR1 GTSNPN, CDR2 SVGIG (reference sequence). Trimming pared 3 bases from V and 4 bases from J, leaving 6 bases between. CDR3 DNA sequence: TGTGCCTGGAGAGGGAGCACTGAAGCTTTCTTT. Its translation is CAWRGSTEAFF. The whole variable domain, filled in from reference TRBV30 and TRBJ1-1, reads SQTIHQWPATLVQPVGSPLSLECTVEGTSNPNLYWYRQAAGRGLQLLFYSVGIGQISSEVPQNLSASRPQDRQFILSSKKLLLSDSGFYLCAWRGSTEAFFGQGTRLTVV.

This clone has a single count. CDR3 loop: CASSEGGREDGYTF. The CDR3 bases are TGTGCCAGCAGTGAAGGGGGCAGAGAGGATGGCTACACCTTC. The V gene is TRBV6-1, the J gene TRBJ1-2; TRBD1 is a possible D gene (5 bases). The CDR3 runs to 14 residues. Trimming removed 1 base at V and 6 bases at J, with 12 bases between. CDR1 is MNHNS, CDR2 SASEGT, per germline.

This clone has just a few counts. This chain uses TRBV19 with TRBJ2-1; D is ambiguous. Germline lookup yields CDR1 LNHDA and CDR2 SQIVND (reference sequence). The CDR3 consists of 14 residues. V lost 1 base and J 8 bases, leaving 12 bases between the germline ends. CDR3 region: CASSIVWAGDEQFF. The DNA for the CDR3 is TGTGCCAGTAGTATAGTATGGGCCGGCGATGAGCAGTTCTTC. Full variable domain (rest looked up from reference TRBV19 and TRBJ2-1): DGGITQSPKYLFRKEGQNVTLSCEQNLNHDAMYWYRQDPGQGLRLIYYSQIVNDFQKGDIAEGYSVSREKKESFPLTVTSAQKNPTAFYLCASSIVWAGDEQFFGPGTRLTVL.

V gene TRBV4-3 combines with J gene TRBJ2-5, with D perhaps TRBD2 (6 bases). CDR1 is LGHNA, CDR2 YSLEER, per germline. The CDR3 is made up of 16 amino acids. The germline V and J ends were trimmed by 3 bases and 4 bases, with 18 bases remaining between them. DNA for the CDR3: TGCGCCAGCAGCCACAATGGGGGAGGAGGTAGAGAGACCCAGTACTTC. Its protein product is CASSHNGGGGRETQYF.

The CDR3: CASSPPIDTGELFF. The DNA of the CDR3 is TGTGCCAGCTCACCACCCATAGACACCGGGGAGCTGTTTTTT. V and J are TRBV18 and TRBJ2-2, with D uncertain. The V and J ends lost 0 bases and 3 bases respectively, with 5 bases between them. Germline CDR1 KGHSH, CDR2 LQKENI. The CDR3 runs 14 residues.

The CDR3 DNA follows: TGTGCCACCAGCAGAGACGGGAATGCGGGCGAGCAGTACTTC. Protein sequence: CATSRDGNAGEQYF. V gene TRBV15 combines with J gene TRBJ2-7; D might be TRBD2 (5 bases). This CDR3 spans 14 amino acids. Germline-derived CDR1 and CDR2 are LNHNV and YYDKDF (reference sequence). Trimming stripped 0 bases from V and 6 bases from J, with 12 bases between.

As DNA, the CDR3 is TGTGCCAGCAGCTCGGACAGGGGAGGGGAGCAGTACTTC. Its protein product is CASSSDRGGEQYF. This chain links TRBV13 with TRBJ2-7; 9 nucleotides align to TRBD1. The length of the CDR3 is 13 residues. The germline gives CDR1 PRHDT, CDR2 FYEKMQ (reference sequence). With V trimmed by 4 bases and J by 7 bases, 5 bases remained unmatched.

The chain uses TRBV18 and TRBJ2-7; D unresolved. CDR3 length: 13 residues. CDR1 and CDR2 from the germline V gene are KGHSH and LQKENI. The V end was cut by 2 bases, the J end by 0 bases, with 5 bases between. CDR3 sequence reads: CASSPAASYEQYF. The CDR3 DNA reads TGTGCCAGCTCACCAGCGGCCTCCTACGAGCAGTACTTC.

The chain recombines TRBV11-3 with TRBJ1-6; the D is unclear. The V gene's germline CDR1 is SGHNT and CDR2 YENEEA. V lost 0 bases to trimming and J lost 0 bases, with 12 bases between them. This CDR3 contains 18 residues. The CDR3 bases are TGTGCCAGCAGCTTAGAGATCGGAAGGAGCTCCTATAATTCACCCCTCCACTTT. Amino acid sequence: CASSLEIGRSSYNSPLHF.

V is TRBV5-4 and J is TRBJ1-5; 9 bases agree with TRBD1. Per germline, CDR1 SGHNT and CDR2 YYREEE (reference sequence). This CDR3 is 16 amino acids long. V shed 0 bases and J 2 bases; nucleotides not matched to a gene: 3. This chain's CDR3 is CASSLGTGDGNQPQHF. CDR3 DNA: TGTGCCAGCAGCTTGGGGACAGGGGACGGCAATCAGCCCCAGCATTTT. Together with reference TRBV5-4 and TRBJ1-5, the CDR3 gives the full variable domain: ETGVTQSPTHLIKTRGQQVTLRCSSQSGHNTVSWYQQALGQGPQFIFQYYREEENGRGNFPPRFSGLQFPNYSSELNVNALELDDSALYLCASSLGTGDGNQPQHFGDGTRLSIL.

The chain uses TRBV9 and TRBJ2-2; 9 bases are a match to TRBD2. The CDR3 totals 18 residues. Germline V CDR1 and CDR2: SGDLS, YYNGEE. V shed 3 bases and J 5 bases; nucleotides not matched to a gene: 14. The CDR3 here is CASSDPLAGVRQTGELFF. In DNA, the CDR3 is TGTGCCAGCAGCGACCCTTTAGCGGGAGTGCGACAAACCGGGGAGCTGTTTTTT.

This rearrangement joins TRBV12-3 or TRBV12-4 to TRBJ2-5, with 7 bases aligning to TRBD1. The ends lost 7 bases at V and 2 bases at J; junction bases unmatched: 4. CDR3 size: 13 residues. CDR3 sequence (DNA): TGTGCCAGCAACCGGGACAGTCAAGAGACCCAGTACTTC. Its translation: CASNRDSQETQYF.

In DNA form, the CDR3 reads TGTGCCACCAGTGATTTGAGAGGTAGCACAGATACGCAGTATTTT. Its translation: CATSDLRGSTDTQYF. The rearrangement uses TRBV24-1 and TRBJ2-3, with no clear D. Per the germline V gene, CDR1 is KGHDR and CDR2 is SFDVKD. With 0 bases removed from V and 0 bases from J, the gap between germline ends came to 6 bases. This CDR3 is 15 amino acids long.

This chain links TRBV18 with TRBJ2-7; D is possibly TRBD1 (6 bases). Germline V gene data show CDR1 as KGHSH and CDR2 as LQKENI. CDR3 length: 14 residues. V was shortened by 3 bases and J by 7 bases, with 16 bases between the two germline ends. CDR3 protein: CASSPTGLVEEQYF. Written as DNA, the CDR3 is TGTGCCAGCTCACCGACAGGTCTTGTGGAAGAGCAGTACTTC.

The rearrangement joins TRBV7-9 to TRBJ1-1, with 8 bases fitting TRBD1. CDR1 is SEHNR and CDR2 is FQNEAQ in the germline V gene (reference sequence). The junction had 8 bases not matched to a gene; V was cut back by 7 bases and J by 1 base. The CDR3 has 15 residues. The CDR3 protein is CASKSRTGPNTEAFF. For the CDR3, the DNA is TGTGCCAGCAAATCCAGGACAGGGCCGAACACTGAAGCTTTCTTT.